The 11 T cell receptor beta chains below come from one sample, sequenced in a study of shared clonotypes between healthy human individuals. TCRdb's copy holds only in-frame clones and misses some; the assay was immunoSEQ multiplex PCR. The table records millions of clones, 85% to 95% of them present only once. Input material: naive CD4+ T cells from PBMCs. Sample subset: CD45RA+ positively selected. Receptors were obtained from a man younger than 35 in good health. Some clones in this sample may be carry-over from other donors' samples.

The chain is built from TRBV11-3 and TRBJ2-7; 9 nucleotides agree with TRBD1. CDR3 length equals 15 residues. Germline V lookup: CDR1 SGHNT, CDR2 YENEEA. The V gene end was trimmed by 6 bases and the J gene end by 4 bases; junction bases not matched to a gene: 10. CDR3 bases: TGTGCCAGCAGTTACGGACAGGGGCCTACTTACGAGCAGTACTTC. Translated, it gives CASSYGQGPTYEQYF.

The CDR3, as DNA: TGTGCCAGCACGGCACCGGCAGGGCGCACAGATACGCAGTATTTT. This codes for CASTAPAGRTDTQYF. The rearrangement links TRBV28 to TRBJ2-3; possibly TRBD1 for D (5 bases). There are 15 residues in the CDR3. From germline, CDR1 is MDHEN and CDR2 SYDVKM. Trimming took off 7 bases at V and 1 base at J, with 15 bases between the two ends.

The chain employs TRBV14 and TRBJ2-3; TRBD2 matches 7 bases. Germline V gives CDR1 SGHDN, CDR2 FVKESK. Trimming took 0 bases from V and 1 from J; bases not matched to a gene: 7. The CDR3 sequence is 17 residues long. The CDR3 region is CASSQDRASGGTDTQYF. The CDR3 DNA sequence: TGTGCCAGCAGCCAAGATAGGGCTAGCGGAGGCACAGATACGCAGTATTTT.

The gene calls are TRBV9 and TRBJ2-7; 7 nucleotides match TRBD2. Germline V lookup: CDR1 SGDLS, CDR2 YYNGEE. The CDR3 length is 15 residues. With 4 bases clipped from V and 5 bases from J, the junction kept 12 bases outside the gene matches. Here the CDR3 reads CASSPTGGRSHEQYF. The DNA of the CDR3 is TGTGCCAGCAGCCCGACTGGCGGGAGAAGCCACGAGCAGTACTTC. Full variable domain (outside the CDR3, taken from reference TRBV9 and TRBJ2-7): DSGVTQTPKHLITATGQRVTLRCSPRSGDLSVYWYQQSLDQGLQFLIQYYNGEERAKGNILERFSAQQFPDLHSELNLSSLELGDSALYFCASSPTGGRSHEQYFGPGTRLTVT.

The chain is built from TRBV19 and TRBJ2-2; the match to TRBD2 covers 8 bases. This CDR3 region has 16 residues. Germline trimming cut 5 bases from V and 4 bases from J; bases unmatched to any gene: 9. Per the germline V gene, CDR1 is LNHDA and CDR2 is SQIVND (reference sequence). CDR3 bases: TGTGCCAGTAGTTCCCAGCGGGAGACCGGCACCGGGGAGCTGTTTTTT. This codes for CASSSQRETGTGELFF.

As for this clone: At the DNA level, this CDR3 is encoded by other sequences in the same sample as well. The chain is built from TRBV5-1 and TRBJ2-2; the D gene could be TRBD1 or TRBD2 (5 bases each). V shed 0 bases and J shed 4 bases, with 10 bases lying between them. The germline CDR1 and CDR2 sequences are SGHRS and YFSETQ. The CDR3 has 15 amino acids. DNA of the CDR3: TGCGCCAGCAGCTTGGGCCCGGGGCCCACCGGGGAGCTGTTTTTT. Protein product: CASSLGPGPTGELFF.

As regards this clone: Other DNA sequences within the sample encode an identical CDR3. V usage is TRBV5-1 and J usage is TRBJ2-5; possibly TRBD1 for D (5 bases). CDR3 length equals 14 residues. Germline CDR1 is SGHRS and CDR2 is YFSETQ. Deletions cut 0 bases from V and 4 bases from J, with 10 bases between. The CDR3 region is CASSLGRAPETQYF. The CDR3 bases are TGCGCCAGCAGCTTGGGCAGGGCCCCAGAGACCCAGTACTTC.

The sample holds one count of this clone. The chain has TRBV18 and TRBJ2-5; 9 nucleotides agree with TRBD1. This CDR3 spans 13 amino acids. Germline trimming cut 6 bases from V and 4 bases from J; bases unmatched to any gene: 3. In germline, CDR1 is KGHSH, CDR2 LQKENI. The CDR3 is CASSTGGTETQYF. The CDR3 bases are TGTGCCAGCTCCACAGGGGGCACAGAGACCCAGTACTTC.

The chain employs TRBV28 and TRBJ1-2; tentative D call: TRBD1 (5 bases). V was shortened by 2 bases and J by 4 bases, with 17 bases between the two germline ends. There are 16 residues in the CDR3. CDR1 is MDHEN and CDR2 is SYDVKM in the germline V gene. The chain's CDR3 is CASSLGGELLIYGYTF. The CDR3 DNA reads as TGTGCCAGCAGTTTAGGAGGGGAACTCCTCATCTATGGCTACACCTTC.

This clone was picked up one time. V usage is TRBV6-1 and J usage is TRBJ2-3, with D possibly matching TRBD1 (6 bases). From germline, CDR1 is MNHNS and CDR2 SASEGT. The ends were cut back, 10 bases at V and 1 base at J, with 15 bases in the middle. CDR3 length equals 14 residues. CDR3 loop: CATPGQRRTDTQYF. The CDR3 bases are TGTGCCACCCCCGGACAGAGACGCACAGATACGCAGTATTTT.

This sequence joins TRBV7-9 and TRBJ1-2, with D possibly TRBD1 on 6 matching bases. CDR3 length: 12 amino acids. CDR1 SEHNR and CDR2 FQNEAQ come from the germline V gene (reference sequence). V was pared by 5 bases and J by 12 bases, with 16 bases between. CDR3: CASSLRGVSNTF. The CDR3, as DNA: TGTGCCAGCAGCCTTAGGGGGGTCAGTAACACCTTC.